At least ten counts were recorded for the clone carrying this TCR beta chain. Its antigen is as yet unknown. Germline V gene lookup returns CDR1 LNHDA and CDR2 SQIVND (reference sequence). The CDR3 extends over 14 amino acids. V was cut by 3 bases and J by 6 bases, with 15 bases left in between. The data stem from a study of T cell repertoires in cytomegalovirus infection. On the study more broadly: Public signatures in TCR beta pointed to CMV infection and matching HLA type.

TCRdb itself ran the reads through MiXCR, one entry per CDR3 protein. Of about 130,000 distinct CDR3 sequences in the sample, 20% to 30% were seen once. Study-level findings and limits: Cumulative public TCR beta family frequency identified carriers of CMV plus the relevant HLA. Clonotypes of TCR beta that were HLA-C-restricted and CMV-specific dominated the ex vivo response.

The sequence came from a human donor in good health (CMV status not recorded). Some clones in this sample may be carry-over from other donors' samples. Sequences were obtained from PBMCs, sequenced either directly or after in vitro stimulation (not recorded which). The chain links TRBV19 to TRBJ2-7; D possibly uses TRBD1 or TRBD2 (5 bases each). The CDR3 nucleotides are TGTGCCAGTAGTATCGTCGGGACGGGGCGCGAGCAGTACTTC. This codes for CASSIVGTGREQYF.